These 18 T cell receptor beta chains were all obtained from the same sample, sequenced in a study of shared clonotypes between healthy human individuals. Only in-frame clones appear in the TCRdb table, and some are missing; sequencing was by immunoSEQ multiplex PCR. This table has 2 million to 2.5 million clones, about 95% appearing once. Cells designated naive CD8 were CD45RO-negative and were positively selected for CCR7, with terminally differentiated effector memory CD45RA+ cells excluded. Sequences were obtained from naive CD8+ T cells sorted from blood. The source is a man aged 18 to 29 in good health.

This chain joins TRBV7-9 and TRBJ2-7, with D possibly being TRBD2 (6 bases). Germline assignment: CDR1 SEHNR and CDR2 FQNEAQ (reference sequence). Trimming removed 5 bases from V and 2 bases from J, with 19 bases in between. CDR3 size: 16 residues. This CDR3 is CASSPWAGTGAYEQYF. The CDR3 DNA reads TGTGCCAGCAGCCCGTGGGCCGGGACGGGGGCCTACGAGCAGTACTTC.

The table lists this clone with many counts. The chain links TRBV2 to TRBJ1-3; D may be TRBD1 (6 bases). The CDR3 has 15 residues. Trimming cost V 6 bases and J 2 bases, with 14 bases left between them. CDR1 is SNHLY, CDR2 FYNNEI, per germline. CDR3 DNA sequence: TGTGCCAGCAGACCGGACAGCGTGGCTGGAAACACCATATATTTT. Amino acids: CASRPDSVAGNTIYF. Drawing the rest from reference TRBV2 and TRBJ1-3, the complete variable domain is EPEVTQTPSHQVTQMGQEVILRCVPISNHLYFYWYRQILGQKVEFLVSFYNNEISEKSEIFDDQFSVERPDGSNFTLKIRSTKLEDSAMYFCASRPDSVAGNTIYFGEGSWLTVV.

The V gene is TRBV6-1, the J gene TRBJ2-7, with D tentatively TRBD1 or TRBD2 (5 bases each). Trimming shortened V by 6 bases and J by 6 bases, and 9 bases separated the two germline ends. The CDR3 extends over 11 amino acids. Germline-derived CDR1 and CDR2 are MNHNS and SASEGT. CDR3 coding DNA: TGTGCCAGCAGCGTCGGGGCCGAGCAGTACTTC. It encodes CASSVGAEQYF.

The chain employs TRBV4-3 and TRBJ2-7, with unresolved D. The germline V gene encodes CDR1 LGHNA and CDR2 YSLEER. This CDR3 has 15 residues. Trimming shortened V by 1 base and J by 2 bases, and 12 bases separated the two germline ends. This chain's CDR3 is CASSQASDLAYEQYF. The CDR3 coding sequence is TGCGCCAGCAGCCAAGCATCGGACCTGGCCTACGAGCAGTACTTC.

The chain joins TRBV5-5 to TRBJ2-7; perhaps TRBD1 as D (7 bases). The CDR3 is 16 residues long. Looked up from germline, CDR1 is SGHKS and CDR2 is YYEKEE (reference sequence). The germline V and J ends were trimmed by 0 bases and 4 bases, with 17 bases remaining between them. CDR3 sequence reads: CASSLEEQGGWYEQYF. The CDR3 DNA reads as TGTGCCAGCAGCTTGGAGGAGCAGGGGGGTTGGTACGAGCAGTACTTC. The full variable domain, in which reference TRBV5-5 and TRBJ2-7 provide the parts outside the CDR3, is DAGVTQSPTHLIKTRGQQVTLRCSPISGHKSVSWYQQVLGQGPQFIFQYYEKEERGRGNFPDRFSARQFPNYSSELNVNALLLGDSALYLCASSLEEQGGWYEQYFGPGTRLTVT.

The gene calls are TRBV30 and TRBJ1-2; no reliable D call. The CDR3 covers 15 residues. Trimming cost V 2 bases and J 2 bases, with 15 bases left between them. From germline, CDR1 is GTSNPN and CDR2 SVGIG (reference sequence). The CDR3 nucleotides are TGTGCCTGGAGTTACCCGGCGGAGGAGAACTATGGCTACACCTTC. Its protein is CAWSYPAEENYGYTF. The full variable domain, with the rest looked up from reference TRBV30 and TRBJ1-2, is SQTIHQWPATLVQPVGSPLSLECTVEGTSNPNLYWYRQAAGRGLQLLFYSVGIGQISSEVPQNLSASRPQDRQFILSSKKLLLSDSGFYLCAWSYPAEENYGYTFGSGTRLTVV.

The chain joins TRBV27 to TRBJ2-3; D gene uncertain. V shed 1 base and J shed 2 bases, with 7 bases lying between them. CDR1 and CDR2 from the germline V gene are MNHEY and SMNVEV (reference sequence). This CDR3 contains 14 residues. The CDR3 DNA reads as TGTGCCAGCAGTTTATGGTCGGTCACAGATACGCAGTATTTT. Protein sequence: CASSLWSVTDTQYF.

About this clone itself: This specimen includes other DNA sequences encoding the same CDR3. This sequence joins TRBV28 and TRBJ2-7; D is possibly TRBD2 (6 bases). V lost 3 bases and J 0 bases, leaving 12 bases between the germline ends. The CDR3 runs 15 residues. The germline CDR1 and CDR2 sequences are MDHEN and SYDVKM. In DNA, the CDR3 is TGTGCCAGCAGTTTGGTGGGAGGTTACTCCTACGAGCAGTACTTC. Protein sequence: CASSLVGGYSYEQYF.

The chain has TRBV19 and TRBJ2-1; D perhaps matches TRBD2 (6 bases). Germline assignment: CDR1 LNHDA and CDR2 SQIVND (reference sequence). The V gene lost 8 bases and the J gene lost 1 base, with 12 bases spanning the gap. The CDR3 is made up of 14 amino acids. In nucleotides, the CDR3 is TGTGCCAGTTCGGAGCGGGTGTCCTACAATGAGCAGTTCTTC. It is translated as CASSERVSYNEQFF. The variable domain in full, with the rest retrieved from reference TRBV19 and TRBJ2-1, is DGGITQSPKYLFRKEGQNVTLSCEQNLNHDAMYWYRQDPGQGLRLIYYSQIVNDFQKGDIAEGYSVSREKKESFPLTVTSAQKNPTAFYLCASSERVSYNEQFFGPGTRLTVL.

The chain links TRBV10-3 to TRBJ2-3; 9 positions match TRBD2. With V trimmed by 1 base and J by 5 bases, 4 bases remained unmatched. The CDR3 sequence is 15 residues long. Germline V gives CDR1 ENHRY, CDR2 SYGVKD. CDR3 nucleotides: TGTGCCATCAGTGAGTTGGGACTAGCAGAAGATACGCAGTATTTT. Translation gives CAISELGLAEDTQYF.

V is TRBV9 and J is TRBJ1-2; 10 nucleotides match TRBD1. This CDR3 comprises 15 residues. The V gene's germline CDR1 is SGDLS and CDR2 YYNGEE. V lost 3 bases, J lost 4 bases, and 6 bases stayed unmatched. The CDR3 region is CASSARDRGFYGYTF. In DNA, the CDR3 is TGTGCCAGCAGCGCCCGGGACAGGGGATTCTATGGCTACACCTTC. Drawing the rest from reference TRBV9 and TRBJ1-2, the complete variable domain is DSGVTQTPKHLITATGQRVTLRCSPRSGDLSVYWYQQSLDQGLQFLIQYYNGEERAKGNILERFSAQQFPDLHSELNLSSLELGDSALYFCASSARDRGFYGYTFGSGTRLTVV.

The chain has TRBV11-2 and TRBJ2-5; D may match TRBD1 or TRBD2 (5 bases each). The CDR3 covers 14 residues. Trimming left V 1 base short and J 5 bases short, with 11 bases between. The germline V gene has CDR1 SGHAT and CDR2 FQNNGV. CDR3 nucleotides: TGTGCCAGCAGCTTAGGGGGACGCCCGGAGACCCAGTACTTC. It translates to CASSLGGRPETQYF.

This clone was counted a single time. J is TRBJ2-7 and V is TRBV4-3; D uncertain. Germline CDR1 and CDR2: LGHNA and YSLEER. The CDR3 is 15 residues long. The germline V and J ends were trimmed by 0 bases and 0 bases, with 9 bases remaining between them. DNA of the CDR3: TGCGCCAGCAGCCAAGATATCGACAACTCCTACGAGCAGTACTTC. The encoded protein is CASSQDIDNSYEQYF.

J is TRBJ2-5 and V is TRBV29-1, with D possibly TRBD1 on 6 matching bases. Trimming shortened V by 2 bases and J by 4 bases, and 14 bases separated the two germline ends. Germline-derived CDR1 and CDR2 are SQVTM and ANQGSEA. The CDR3 totals 14 residues. Here the CDR3 DNA reads TGCAGCGTTGAAATGGTGGGGGCAGGAGAGACCCAGTACTTC. Its protein is CSVEMVGAGETQYF. The whole variable domain, remainder taken from reference TRBV29-1 and TRBJ2-5, is SAVISQKPSRDICQRGTSLTIQCQVDSQVTMMFWYRQQPGQSLTLIATANQGSEATYESGFVIDKFPISRPNLTFSTLTVSNMSPEDSSIYLCSVEMVGAGETQYFGPGTRLLVL.

This chain connects TRBV27 to TRBJ2-3; the D gene is possibly TRBD2 (5 bases). Germline CDR1 MNHEY, CDR2 SMNVEV (reference sequence). Trimming took off 2 bases at V and 4 bases at J, with 10 bases between the two ends. CDR3 length: 14 residues. DNA of the CDR3: TGTGCCAGCAGTTTAACCCCCGGGGCAGATACGCAGTATTTT. Residues: CASSLTPGADTQYF.

The chain joins TRBV13 to TRBJ2-7, with D unclear. This CDR3 has 12 residues. Germline V gene sequence: CDR1 PRHDT, CDR2 FYEKMQ (reference sequence). Deletions cut 5 bases from V and 9 bases from J, with 14 bases between. The CDR3 coding sequence is TGTGCCAGCAGCACCTCACTTGGTTGGCAGTACTTC. Its protein is CASSTSLGWQYF.

The chain joins TRBV10-3 to TRBJ1-1, with TRBD1 identical over 7 bases. Losses at the gene ends were 4 bases for V and 3 bases for J; bases not matched to a gene: 5. Per the germline V gene, CDR1 is ENHRY and CDR2 is SYGVKD. This CDR3 spans 14 amino acids. The CDR3 reads CAISGQGRDTEAFF. CDR3 sequence (DNA): TGTGCCATCAGTGGACAGGGAAGGGACACTGAAGCTTTCTTT.

This rearrangement joins TRBV7-9 to TRBJ2-7; tentative D call: TRBD1 (5 bases). The CDR3 is 15 amino acids. Trimming took off 5 bases at V and 2 bases at J, with 16 bases between the two ends. Germline V gene data show CDR1 as SEHNR and CDR2 as FQNEAQ (reference sequence). CDR3 sequence reads: CASSLTDLLPYEQYF. DNA of the CDR3: TGTGCCAGCAGCCTGACAGATTTATTACCCTACGAGCAGTACTTC.